The subject of this entry is one T cell receptor (beta chain). Its antigen is unknown. This record comes from a study of T cell responses to AZD1222 COVID-19 vaccine. Study-wide results and limits: Variant regions that are unmutated are reportedly the target of nearly half of spike-specific TCRs. Across spike, vaccine-associated CD4 TCRs were found, dominant at 160-218 and 743-854. Seropositive at baseline were only a handful of AZD1222 recipients. Donors in the cohort were predominantly white British and more often female, and clonal diversity was possibly underestimated.

The junction had 5 bases not matched to a gene; V was cut back by 5 bases and J by 5 bases. Germline values: CDR1 MNHEY, CDR2 SMNVEV (reference sequence). The CDR3 is 13 amino acids. Sequencing was performed with immunoSEQ multiplex PCR; in TCRdb, only in-frame clones are kept and a portion is missing. This table has about 180,000 clones, over 80% appearing once. The chain employs TRBV27 and TRBJ2-7, with 8 bases that match TRBD1. The specimen comprised peripheral blood, sampled 28 days after the second dose of the MenACWY control vaccine. This sequence was found in an adult who received the MenACWY meningococcal vaccine as a control. CDR3 nucleotide sequence: TGTGCCAGCAGTCGCCGGGACAGGAACGAGCAGTACTTC. Protein: CASSRRDRNEQYF.